This T cell receptor beta chain was retrieved from a study of cytomegalovirus exposure and HLA in healthy donors. Study-wide results and limits: A few chains tied to CMV proved CMV antigen-specific in vitro. Exclusion applied to some V segments, including TRBV6-2 and TRBV6-3, as they were indistinguishable.

The V gene's germline CDR1 is SEHNR and CDR2 FQNEAQ (reference sequence). Trimming pared 6 bases from V and 10 bases from J, leaving 14 bases between. CDR3 size: 12 residues. As concerns this clone: The antigen remains unidentified.

PCR primers comprised 60 Vbeta and 13 Jbeta primers. Using immunoSEQ multiplex PCR, the repertoire was profiled, and TCRdb retains in-frame clones only, with some absent. This sample yields roughly 190,000 clones, of which 81% are seen a single time; roughly 3.1% belongs to the top ten. Sequencing was carried out using PBMCs. The chain couples TRBV7-9 to TRBJ2-3, with D possibly TRBD2 on 6 matching bases. The sequence was obtained from a middle-aged man in good health and CMV-seropositive. The CDR3 coding sequence is TGTGCCAGCAGTTCGGGAGATAGATCGCAGTATTTT. It codes for CASSSGDRSQYF.